This T cell receptor (beta chain) is drawn from a study of T-cell reconstitution after alpha-beta-depleted transplantation in children. TCRbeta library construction was performed incorporating unique molecular identifiers. MiXCR, applied by TCRdb to the PCR reads, yields one record per CDR3 protein. The sample shows 75,000 to 100,000 distinct CDR3 sequences, 6.5% to 8.5% of them seen only once. V lost 10 bases, J lost 4 bases, and 16 bases stayed unmatched. CDR1 is ENHRY, CDR2 SYGVKD, per germline. The CDR3 spans 17 residues. The chain couples TRBV10-3 to TRBJ2-2, with 9 bases identical to TRBD2. The sequenced sample was PBMCs from the stem cell graft donor, obtained from the stem cell graft. The TCR originated in a human donor who donated a stem cell graft to a child with congenital amegakaryocytic thrombocytopenia. The CDR3 reads CATQPGLAGPSTGELFF. For the CDR3, the DNA is TGTGCCACCCAACCGGGGCTAGCGGGGCCCAGCACCGGGGAGCTGTTTTTT.